One T cell receptor (beta chain) is described in this entry. Scientists amplified the TCR beta CDR3 regions from RNA transcripts. First-round RT-PCR employed HTBI primers, with a second-round multiplex PCR after it. TCRdb called the multiplex PCR reads again in MiXCR, with one record for every CDR3 protein. The sample gives 500,000 to 600,000 distinct CDR3 sequences, approximately 35% of which show up once; about 4.2% is in the top ten. The data belong to a study of Graves' ophthalmopathy and Graves' hyperthyroidism. The V segment lost 10 bases and the J segment 7 bases; nucleotides outside the gene matches: 8. CDR1 SNHLY and CDR2 FYNNEI come from the germline V gene. There are 12 residues in the CDR3.

Sequenced sample: peripheral blood or thyroid tissue (not recorded which). This clonotype originated in an adult man with Graves' hyperthyroidism. The chain links TRBV2 to TRBJ2-5, with 8 bases identical to TRBD1. CDR3 amino acids: CATETGDGTQYF. The CDR3 bases are TGTGCCACTGAGACAGGGGACGGGACCCAGTACTTC.